What follows are 16 T cell receptor beta chains derived from one specimen sequenced in a study of shared clonotypes between healthy human individuals. The protocol was immunoSEQ multiplex PCR, while the TCRdb copy is restricted to in-frame clones and leaves out a portion. The sample shows approximately 1.5 million clones, about 98.5% of them seen only once. The sample taken for sequencing was naive CD4+ T cells sorted from blood. Subset specified: CD45RA+ positively selected. The receptors come from a man aged 30 to 39 in good health.

V and J are TRBV6-6 and TRBJ1-5; D not certain. The CDR3 contains 11 residues. CDR1 and CDR2 from the germline V gene are MNHNY and SVGAGI (reference sequence). Trimming cost V 2 bases and J 10 bases, with 6 bases left between them. The CDR3 region has the DNA TGTGCCAGCAGTTACGGGGTCCCCCAGCATTTT. It codes for CASSYGVPQHF.

This chain joins TRBV27 and TRBJ2-3; TRBD1 or TRBD2 may be the D gene (5 bases each). The CDR3 extends over 16 amino acids. V dropped 0 bases and J dropped 7 bases, with 17 bases sitting between them. CDR1 MNHEY and CDR2 SMNVEV come from the germline V gene (reference sequence). This CDR3 is CASSLSPEGSRNTQYF. The CDR3 DNA reads TGTGCCAGCAGTTTATCCCCCGAGGGGAGTAGGAATACGCAGTATTTT.

J is TRBJ2-1 and V is TRBV19, with 9 nucleotides matching TRBD2. Looked up from germline, CDR1 is LNHDA and CDR2 is SQIVND (reference sequence). CDR3 length: 13 amino acids. CDR3 loop: CATTGTSFYEQFF. The CDR3 coding sequence is TGTGCTACTACCGGGACTAGCTTCTATGAGCAGTTCTTC.

This sequence joins TRBV7-2 and TRBJ1-1; D call uncertain. V was pared by 0 bases and J by 7 bases, with 15 bases between. The CDR3 runs 15 residues. CDR1 and CDR2 from the germline V gene are SGHTA and FQGNSA. CDR3 loop: CASSLADLLSGEAFF. The CDR3 nucleotides read TGTGCCAGCAGCTTAGCTGACCTCCTAAGTGGTGAAGCTTTCTTT.

The chain employs TRBV7-8 and TRBJ2-7; the D gene could be TRBD1 or TRBD2 (5 bases each). The CDR3 has 17 residues. Trimming took off 2 bases at V and 3 bases at J, with 20 bases between the two ends. Germline CDR1 SGHVS, CDR2 FQNEAQ. In DNA, the CDR3 is TGTGCCAGCAGCTTAACTCCCGGGACGCAAAGGGGCTACGAGCAGTACTTC. This sequence encodes CASSLTPGTQRGYEQYF.

This chain joins TRBV2 and TRBJ2-7; 10 bases line up with TRBD1. J gave up 10 bases and V 6 bases, and 12 bases lay outside the gene matches. The CDR3 length is 14 residues. The germline CDR1 and CDR2 sequences are SNHLY and FYNNEI. CDR3 region: CASRYGTGVAEQYF. CDR3 sequence (DNA): TGTGCCAGCAGGTACGGGACAGGGGTGGCCGAACAGTACTTC.

The J gene is TRBJ1-2, the V gene TRBV6-1; TRBD1 aligns across 7 bases. CDR3 length: 14 residues. The V gene's germline CDR1 is MNHNS and CDR2 SASEGT. With V trimmed by 6 bases and J by 4 bases, 8 bases remained unmatched. The CDR3 DNA is TGTGCCAGCAGCCCGGACAGGTCCCTCTATGGCTACACCTTC. Amino acid sequence: CASSPDRSLYGYTF.

The chain recombines TRBV5-1 with TRBJ2-2, with TRBD2 matching 11 bases. CDR1 SGHRS and CDR2 YFSETQ come from the germline V gene. The CDR3 has 17 amino acids. V lost 5 bases, J lost 6 bases, and 12 bases stayed unmatched. The CDR3, as DNA: TGCGCCAGCAGTTTCCTAACTAGCGGGAGTGGGGCCGGGGAGCTGTTTTTT. Translation gives CASSFLTSGSGAGELFF.

J is TRBJ2-1 and V is TRBV2, with TRBD2 identical over 7 bases. V shed 7 bases and J 6 bases; nucleotides not matched to a gene: 6. The CDR3 has 13 amino acids. Germline CDR1 and CDR2: SNHLY and FYNNEI. CDR3 bases: TGTGCCAGCATCTACGGGAGGACCAATGAGCAGTTCTTC. It is translated as CASIYGRTNEQFF.

The chain couples TRBV18 to TRBJ2-1; D ambiguous. This CDR3 is 14 amino acids long. Germline lookup yields CDR1 KGHSH and CDR2 LQKENI. Trimming cost V 3 bases and J 1 base, with 7 bases left between them. CDR3 amino acids: CASSPPHSYNEQFF. The CDR3 DNA reads TGTGCCAGCTCACCCCCTCATTCCTACAATGAGCAGTTCTTC.

The chain recombines TRBV6-5 with TRBJ1-1; weak D call: TRBD1 (5 bases). CDR1 is MNHEY and CDR2 is SVGAGI in the germline V gene. Trimming took off 5 bases at V and 4 bases at J, with 11 bases between the two ends. The CDR3 is made up of 13 amino acids. This chain's CDR3 is CASSTLGGTEAFF. Here the CDR3 DNA reads TGTGCCAGCAGTACCTTGGGGGGCACTGAAGCTTTCTTT.

The V gene is TRBV2, the J gene TRBJ2-1, with D possibly matching TRBD2 (5 bases). Germline CDR1 reads SNHLY; CDR2 reads FYNNEI. Trimming removed 7 bases from V and 8 bases from J, with 9 bases in between. The CDR3 covers 11 residues. The CDR3 DNA reads as TGTGCCAGCATGAGGGTCCATGAGCAGTTCTTC. It specifies CASMRVHEQFF.

The chain links TRBV18 to TRBJ2-2, with D possibly being TRBD1 or TRBD2 (5 bases each). The germline V gene encodes CDR1 KGHSH and CDR2 LQKENI. This CDR3 comprises 14 residues. Trimming shortened V by 4 bases and J by 2 bases, and 8 bases separated the two germline ends. The CDR3 spells CASSLGTNTGELFF. In nucleotides, the CDR3 is TGTGCCAGCTCACTCGGGACCAACACCGGGGAGCTGTTTTTT.

Comment on this clone: At the DNA level, this CDR3 is encoded by other sequences in the same sample as well. The rearrangement joins TRBV5-1 to TRBJ2-3; D might be TRBD1 (6 bases). Germline-derived CDR1 and CDR2 are SGHRS and YFSETQ. The V end was cut by 4 bases, the J end by 1 base, with 10 bases between. CDR3 size: 14 residues. CDR3 protein: CASSVAGGTDTQYF. The CDR3 bases are TGCGCCAGCAGCGTCGCAGGGGGCACAGATACGCAGTATTTT.

The chain has TRBV6-5 and TRBJ2-7; no reliable D call. V lost 0 bases and J 5 bases, leaving 14 bases between the germline ends. This CDR3 has 15 residues. Germline lookup yields CDR1 MNHEY and CDR2 SVGAGI. This chain's CDR3 is CASSYSPGFGNEQYF. The CDR3 DNA is TGTGCCAGCAGTTACTCACCAGGTTTTGGAAACGAGCAGTACTTC.

Written as DNA, the CDR3 is TGTGCCAGCAGTCCCATCGGACAGACCTATGGCTACACCTTC. It codes for CASSPIGQTYGYTF. The chain is built from TRBV27 and TRBJ1-2; a weak D match, TRBD1 (6 bases). V lost 5 bases to trimming and J lost 4 bases, with 14 bases between them. In germline, CDR1 is MNHEY, CDR2 SMNVEV (reference sequence). The CDR3 consists of 14 residues.